The 8 T cell receptor beta chains below were found in one sample sequenced in a study of blood T cell repertoires in COVID-19 (TCRdb year 2020). Libraries were prepared through the immunoSEQ multiplex PCR assay. The immuneACCESS repertoire file appears here via TCRdb, limited to in-frame rearrangements. These files lack a portion of the clones; in checked studies, under half of the deficit traces to unresolved V genes, and the cause of the others is not known. The sample table lists about 350,000 clones, about 90% of them with a count of one. The ten largest account for over 4% of the sample. Sequencing used PBMCs or T cells enriched from blood (not recorded which). These receptors were taken from a woman in her 30s who had recovered from COVID-19.

V gene TRBV19 combines with J gene TRBJ1-2, with TRBD1 identical over 8 bases. Germline V CDR1 and CDR2: LNHDA, SQIVND (reference sequence). The CDR3 totals 14 residues. The ends lost 7 bases at V and 3 bases at J; junction bases unmatched: 7. The CDR3 region is CASTPDRADYGYTF. The CDR3 nucleotides read TGTGCCAGTACCCCGGACAGGGCGGACTATGGCTACACCTTC.

This chain connects TRBV19 to TRBJ1-1; a possible D gene is TRBD1 (5 bases). CDR1 is LNHDA and CDR2 is SQIVND in the germline V gene (reference sequence). The CDR3 has 14 amino acids. V was clipped by 1 base and J by 5 bases, with 11 bases between them. This CDR3 reads CASSIVHRQTEAFF. The CDR3 bases are TGTGCCAGTAGTATAGTTCACAGGCAGACTGAAGCTTTCTTT.

The CDR3 DNA sequence: TGCAGCGTTGAAGGAAGTTGGCAGGGGGAAGAAGCTTTCTTT. Translating it yields CSVEGSWQGEEAFF. The gene calls are TRBV29-1 and TRBJ1-1; 7 positions agree with TRBD1. Germline V gene data show CDR1 as SQVTM and CDR2 as ANQGSEA. There are 14 residues in the CDR3. J was trimmed by 8 bases and V by 1 base; bases with no gene match: 10.

V usage is TRBV5-4 and J usage is TRBJ2-3, with 15 bases fitting TRBD2. The CDR3 loop spans 20 amino acids. Germline V lookup: CDR1 SGHNT, CDR2 YYREEE (reference sequence). V shed 4 bases and J 5 bases; nucleotides not matched to a gene: 17. The CDR3: CASSPQGRTSGGDVGDTQYF. CDR3 DNA: TGTGCCAGCAGCCCACAGGGTCGGACTAGCGGGGGGGATGTTGGAGATACGCAGTATTTT.

The CDR3 bases are TGTGCCAGCAGCGTTGGACTATTCACAGATACGCAGTATTTT. This encodes CASSVGLFTDTQYF. V is TRBV27 and J is TRBJ2-3; a weak D match, TRBD2 (6 bases). Germline V gene lookup returns CDR1 MNHEY and CDR2 SMNVEV (reference sequence). The V and J ends lost 6 bases and 2 bases respectively, with 12 bases between them. The CDR3 covers 14 residues.

The CDR3 sequence: CASSLFGAGNTIYF. CDR3 nucleotide sequence: TGTGCCAGCAGTTTATTCGGGGCTGGAAACACCATATATTTT. The chain has TRBV28 and TRBJ1-3; D gene uncertain. Germline V gives CDR1 MDHEN, CDR2 SYDVKM. V dropped 1 base and J dropped 2 bases, with 6 bases sitting between them. The CDR3 runs to 14 residues.

The CDR3 DNA sequence: TGTGCCAGCAGTGAAGCGATGTTAGTTAGCAATCAGCCCCAGCATTTT. Amino acid sequence: CASSEAMLVSNQPQHF. The chain links TRBV6-1 to TRBJ1-5; D is ambiguous. V was shortened by 0 bases and J by 0 bases, with 9 bases between the two germline ends. Germline CDR1 reads MNHNS; CDR2 reads SASEGT. CDR3 length: 16 amino acids.

This clone was seen a single time. The rearrangement joins TRBV12-5 to TRBJ1-6; D is perhaps TRBD1 (6 bases). Germline V gene data show CDR1 as LGHNT and CDR2 as FRNRAP. The V and J ends lost 1 base and 2 bases respectively, with 21 bases between them. This CDR3 is 20 amino acids long. CDR3 protein: CASGLARDTLRVPYNSPLHF. CDR3 nucleotide sequence: TGTGCTAGTGGTTTGGCCCGGGACACCCTGCGGGTCCCCTATAATTCACCCCTCCACTTT.